The TCR beta chain under discussion was sequenced for a study of cytomegalovirus exposure and HLA in healthy donors. As to this clone: The antigen remains undetermined.

Study results and limitations: There were around 160 TCR beta chains listed as cytomegalovirus-associated. In a later analysis, an Asian-associated ancestry cluster reportedly showed fewer N-insertions than the approximately 670-donor mean.

The PCR contained 60 Vbeta and 13 Jbeta primers. The data were produced by immunoSEQ multiplex PCR, yet TCRdb's version contains in-frame clones alone and is incomplete. The table records more than 110,000 clones, roughly 80% of them present only once. The CDR3 runs to 15 residues. V shed 1 base and J shed 7 bases, with 17 bases lying between them. The germline V gene encodes CDR1 MGHDK and CDR2 SYGVNS. The TCR comes from a woman in her 50s in good health and CMV-seronegative. The V and J genes are TRBV25-1 and TRBJ2-7; a possible D gene is TRBD2 (5 bases). Sequencing used PBMCs. The CDR3 bases are TGTGCCAGCAGTGAATTCGGAGGAAGTATACGAGAGCAGTACTTC. Translation gives CASSEFGGSIREQYF.